These T cell receptor beta chains were read from a single sample in a study of metastatic and nonmetastatic thyroid tumors. TCRdb used MiXCR to call clones anew from the PCR reads. The top ten hold approximately 15% of the sample, which has around 17,000 clones, around 23% seen once. Source material: adjacent normal tissue. The receptors here all came from a female donor with papillary thyroid cancer or a benign thyroid nodule (not recorded which). Some clones in this sample may be carry-over from other donors' samples. Both conserved end residues are part of each CDR3. A D gene is named only where the DNA matches it firmly. For some rows the clone size is stated as once, few or many, or as a class when expanded; others skip it.

size: NA
D: NA
J: TRBJ1-1
V: TRBV11-3
length: 15
DNA: TGTGCCAGCAGCTTAGGAGGTAGGGAAAGGGTTGAAGCTTTCTTT
CDR3: CASSLGGRERVEAFF

size: medium-sized
D: NA
J: TRBJ2-7
V: TRBV6-1
length: 12
DNA: TGTGCCAGCAAGGGGGACCGTAACGAGCAGTACTTC
CDR3: CASKGDRNEQYF

size: NA
D: NA
J: TRBJ2-3
V: TRBV20-1
length: 15
DNA: TGCAGTGCTAGAGATTTTAGCGGCGGCACAGATACGCAGTATTTT
CDR3: CSARDFSGGTDTQYF

size: NA
D: NA
J: TRBJ1-2
V: TRBV5-1
length: 13
DNA: TGCGCCAGCAGCTTGGACGGGGACTATGGCTACACCTTC
CDR3: CASSLDGDYGYTF

size: NA
D: TRBD1
J: TRBJ1-1
V: TRBV19
length: 17
DNA: TGTGCCAGTGGCCCACGGACAGGGTCCATGTTGTTCTCTGAAGCTTTCTTT
CDR3: CASGPRTGSMLFSEAFF

size: NA
D: NA
J: TRBJ1-1
V: TRBV6-1
length: 15
DNA: TGTGCCAGCAGTCTCACCCGGACAGCTAACACTGAAGCTTTCTTT
CDR3: CASSLTRTANTEAFF

size: many
D: NA
J: TRBJ2-3
V: TRBV6-1
length: 14
DNA: TGTGCCAGCAGTGCCCAATCCGGAGCAGATACGCAGTATTTT
CDR3: CASSAQSGADTQYF

size: NA
D: TRBD2
J: TRBJ2-3
V: TRBV28
length: 19
DNA: TGTGCCAGCAGTTCCCTCAGCCTGACTAGCGGGAGCGTTGCAGATACGCAGTATTTT
CDR3: CASSSLSLTSGSVADTQYF

size: NA
D: NA
J: TRBJ2-3
V: TRBV11-2
length: 12
DNA: TGTGCCAGCAGCTTAGGAGCGAATACGCAGTATTTT
CDR3: CASSLGANTQYF

size: NA
D: NA
J: TRBJ2-7
V: TRBV27
length: 13
DNA: TGTGCCAGCAGTTCCCCCGGGGGTAGGGAGCAGTACTTC
CDR3: CASSSPGGREQYF

size: few
D: NA
J: TRBJ1-1
V: TRBV6-1
length: 16
DNA: TGTGCCAGCAGACCACCCCGGGGGCCCATGAACACTGAAGCTTTCTTT
CDR3: CASRPPRGPMNTEAFF

size: NA
D: NA
J: TRBJ2-3
V: TRBV12-3/TRBV12-4
length: 15
DNA: TGTGCCAGCAGTACGACTAGGGGGAGCACAGATACGCAGTATTTT
CDR3: CASSTTRGSTDTQYF

size: NA
D: NA
J: TRBJ2-7
V: TRBV19
length: 16
DNA: TGTGCCAGTAGTATAGGAGGACAGCCGTTCTCCTACGAGCAGTACTTC
CDR3: CASSIGGQPFSYEQYF

size: NA
D: NA
J: TRBJ2-1
V: TRBV5-1
length: 16
DNA: TGCGCCAGCAGCTTAGAACAGGTAGCGCGATCCAATGAGCAGTTCTTC
CDR3: CASSLEQVARSNEQFF

size: NA
D: NA
J: TRBJ1-1
V: TRBV28
length: 14
DNA: TGTGCCACCGTCCCGGGGAGACTCAACACTGAAGCTTTCTTT
CDR3: CATVPGRLNTEAFF

size: few
D: NA
J: TRBJ1-3
V: TRBV20-1
length: 14
DNA: TGCAGTGCTAGCGCACTAAATACTGGAAACACCATATATTTT
CDR3: CSASALNTGNTIYF

size: many
D: NA
J: TRBJ1-2
V: TRBV6-1
length: 17
DNA: TGTGCCAGCACCCGTAGGTGGGGGAGTATCACCGATTATGGCTACACCTTC
CDR3: CASTRRWGSITDYGYTF

size: few
D: TRBD1
J: TRBJ1-1
V: TRBV20-1
length: 13
DNA: TGCAGTGCTAGGGGACAGCGGAACACTGAAGCTTTCTTT
CDR3: CSARGQRNTEAFF

size: medium-sized
D: TRBD2
J: TRBJ2-3
V: TRBV7-2
length: 18
DNA: TGTGCCAGCAGCCGAAGTACGGGACTAGCAGGAGTATCGGATACGCAGTATTTT
CDR3: CASSRSTGLAGVSDTQYF

size: NA
D: NA
J: TRBJ1-2
V: TRBV14
length: 14
DNA: TGTGCCAGCAGCCAAACAAAGGGGCACTATGGCTACACCTTC
CDR3: CASSQTKGHYGYTF

size: few
D: NA
J: TRBJ1-1
V: TRBV12-3/TRBV12-4
length: 14
DNA: TGTGCCAGCAGTTTAGTACTGGACAACCAAGGCGCTTTCTTT
CDR3: CASSLVLDNQGAFF

size: NA
D: NA
J: TRBJ2-3
V: TRBV10-2
length: 16
DNA: TGCGCCAGCAGTGAGTACACCGAGAGGGCGAGGAATACGCAGTATTTT
CDR3: CASSEYTERARNTQYF

size: few
D: NA
J: TRBJ1-1
V: TRBV7-9
length: 12
DNA: TGTGCCAGCAGCTTAGGGGGAGTGGGGGCTTTCTTT
CDR3: CASSLGGVGAFF

size: NA
D: TRBD1
J: TRBJ1-5
V: TRBV5-6
length: 15
DNA: TGTGCCAGCAGCTTGTGGACAGGGGGTAATCAGCCCCAGCATTTT
CDR3: CASSLWTGGNQPQHF

size: NA
D: NA
J: TRBJ2-3
V: TRBV5-1
length: 13
DNA: TGCGCCAGCCAATCTAGCGGCACAGATACGCAGTATTTT
CDR3: CASQSSGTDTQYF

size: NA
D: NA
J: TRBJ1-3
V: TRBV28
length: 15
DNA: TGTGCCAGCATCTTGGGGGTTCGCTCTGGAAACACCATATATTTT
CDR3: CASILGVRSGNTIYF

size: medium-sized
D: NA
J: TRBJ2-1
V: TRBV20-1
length: 15
DNA: TGCAGTGCTTACCTCTCTGGAACAGCGAACGATGAGCAGTTCTTC
CDR3: CSAYLSGTANDEQFF